This T cell receptor (beta chain) was captured in a study of T cells after yellow fever vaccination. TCRdb reprocessed the 5' RACE reads via MiXCR and lists one record per CDR3 protein. Among tens of thousands of distinct CDR3 sequences listed, roughly 8% were seen once. Only one count was recorded for this clonotype. The sample in question was CD8+ T cells sorted from PBMCs, obtained on the day of the yellow fever booster vaccination. This TCR derives from a man aged 25-45 years who received the YFV17D yellow fever vaccine.

CDR3 DNA sequence: TGTGCCAGCAGCTTAATGGATGAGCAGTTCTTC. It translates to CASSLMDEQFF. The J gene is TRBJ2-1, the V gene TRBV11-2; the D is unclear. Germline CDR1 is SGHAT and CDR2 is FQNNGV. The CDR3 sequence is 11 residues long. Trimming removed 2 bases from V and 8 bases from J, with 4 bases in between.